The TCR beta chain described here comes from a study of T-cell reconstitution after alpha-beta-depleted transplantation in children. Unique molecular identifiers were used to barcode this TCRbeta library. TCRdb processed the PCR reads anew with MiXCR; each CDR3 protein has one entry. The repertoire holds 400,000 to 500,000 distinct CDR3 sequences, 11% seen once, with roughly 5% in the top ten. The V end lost 0 bases, the J end lost 0 bases, and 2 bases lay between the germline ends. Germline CDR1 reads DFQATT; CDR2 reads SNEGSKA (reference sequence). The CDR3 extends over 13 amino acids. This clonotype has at least ten counts.

The source is a human donor who donated a stem cell graft to a child with acute myeloid leukemia. Sequenced material: PBMCs from the stem cell graft donor, taken from the stem cell graft. The rearrangement links TRBV20-1 to TRBJ1-4; the D is unclear. For the CDR3, the DNA is TGCAGTGCTAGAGAGGCAACTAATGAAAAACTGTTTTTT. Its protein is CSAREATNEKLFF.